This TCR beta chain was identified in a study of identical twins. General study results and limits: Alpha sequences that were out-of-frame and twin-shared showed an excess of low generation probability.

Using its own MiXCR run on the 5' RACE reads, TCRdb lists one record per CDR3 protein. The sample consists of 700,000 or so distinct CDR3 sequences, 21% of them appearing once. Regarding this clonotype: The antigen is undetermined.

The V gene lost 2 bases and the J gene lost 7 bases, with 18 bases spanning the gap. This CDR3 is 15 amino acids long. CDR1 SGHRS and CDR2 YFSETQ come from the germline V gene. These same records also appear under a second study, on T cells expressing NK-cell markers. That paper notes: TCR beta repertoires came from sorted CD3+CD56+NKG2C+, CD3+CD56+NKG2C- and CD3+CD56-NKG2C+ T cells. The eight sequenced donors comprised seven who were HCMV-seropositive and one who was seronegative. Among CD8+ T cells from six donors, dominant NKG2C+ clonotypes accounted for roughly 1.0-7.0%.

The chain has TRBV5-1 and TRBJ1-1, with a tentative D call TRBD1 (6 bases). Sequenced material: PBMCs. The receptor comes from a woman younger than 30 in good health. CDR3 coding DNA: TGCGCCAGCAGCTTAGGACAGACATCCACAAGTGAAGCTTTCTTT. It codes for CASSLGQTSTSEAFF.